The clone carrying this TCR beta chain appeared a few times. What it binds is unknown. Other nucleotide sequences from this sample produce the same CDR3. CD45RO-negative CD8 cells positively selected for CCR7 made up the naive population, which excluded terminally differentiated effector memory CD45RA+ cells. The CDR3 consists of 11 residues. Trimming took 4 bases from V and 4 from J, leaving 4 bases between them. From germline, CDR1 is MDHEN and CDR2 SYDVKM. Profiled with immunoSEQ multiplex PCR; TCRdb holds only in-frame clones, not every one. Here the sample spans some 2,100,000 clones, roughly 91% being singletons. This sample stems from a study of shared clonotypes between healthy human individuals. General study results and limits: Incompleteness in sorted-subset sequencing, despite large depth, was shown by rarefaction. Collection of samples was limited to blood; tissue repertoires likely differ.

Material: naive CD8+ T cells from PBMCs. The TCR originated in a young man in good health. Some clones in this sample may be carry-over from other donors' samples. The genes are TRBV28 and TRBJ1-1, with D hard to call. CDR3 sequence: CASSWGTEAFF. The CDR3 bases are TGTGCCAGCAGTTGGGGCACTGAAGCTTTCTTT.